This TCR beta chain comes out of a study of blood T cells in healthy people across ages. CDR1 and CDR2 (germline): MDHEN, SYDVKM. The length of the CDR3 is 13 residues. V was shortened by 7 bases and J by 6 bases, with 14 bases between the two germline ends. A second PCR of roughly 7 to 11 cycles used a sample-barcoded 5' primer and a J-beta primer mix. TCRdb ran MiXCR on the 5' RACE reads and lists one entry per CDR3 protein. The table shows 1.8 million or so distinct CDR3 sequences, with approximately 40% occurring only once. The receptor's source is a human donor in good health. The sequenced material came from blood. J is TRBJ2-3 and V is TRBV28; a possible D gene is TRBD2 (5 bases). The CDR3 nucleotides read TGTGCCAGCAAGAGGGATGTTGGTGATACGCAGTATTTT. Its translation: CASKRDVGDTQYF. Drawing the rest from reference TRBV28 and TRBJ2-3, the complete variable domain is DVKVTQSSRYLVKRTGEKVFLECVQDMDHENMFWYRQDPGLGLRLIYFSYDVKMKEKGDIPEGYSVSREKKERFSLILESASTNQTSMYLCASKRDVGDTQYFGPGTRLTVL.